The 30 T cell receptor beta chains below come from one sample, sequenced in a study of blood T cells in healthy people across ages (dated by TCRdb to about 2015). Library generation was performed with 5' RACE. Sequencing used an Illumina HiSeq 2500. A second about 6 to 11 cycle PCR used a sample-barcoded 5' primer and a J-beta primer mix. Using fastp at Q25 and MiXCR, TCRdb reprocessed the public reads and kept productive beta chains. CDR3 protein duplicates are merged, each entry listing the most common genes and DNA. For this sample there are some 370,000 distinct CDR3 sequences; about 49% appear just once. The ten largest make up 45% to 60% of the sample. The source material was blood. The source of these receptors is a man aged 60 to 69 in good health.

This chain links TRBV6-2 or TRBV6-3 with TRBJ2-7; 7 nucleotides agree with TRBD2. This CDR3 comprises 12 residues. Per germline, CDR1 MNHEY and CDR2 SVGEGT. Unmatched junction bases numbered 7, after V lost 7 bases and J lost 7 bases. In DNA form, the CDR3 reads TGTGCCAGCAAGCGGGACTCGGATGAGCAGTACTTC. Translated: CASKRDSDEQYF.

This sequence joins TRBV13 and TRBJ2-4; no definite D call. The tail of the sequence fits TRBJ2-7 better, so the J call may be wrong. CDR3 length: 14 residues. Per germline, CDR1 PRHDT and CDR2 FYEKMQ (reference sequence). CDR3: CASSPRSTSYEQYF. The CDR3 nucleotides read TGTGCCAGCAGCCCCAGATCAACCAGCTACGAGCAGTACTTC.

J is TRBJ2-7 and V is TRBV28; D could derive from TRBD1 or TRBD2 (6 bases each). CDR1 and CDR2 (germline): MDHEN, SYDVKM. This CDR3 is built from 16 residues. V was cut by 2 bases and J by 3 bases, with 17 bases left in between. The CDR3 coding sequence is TGTGCCAGCAGTTTAGGCGGTCGAGGGGGAGGCTACGAGCAGTACTTC. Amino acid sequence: CASSLGGRGGGYEQYF.

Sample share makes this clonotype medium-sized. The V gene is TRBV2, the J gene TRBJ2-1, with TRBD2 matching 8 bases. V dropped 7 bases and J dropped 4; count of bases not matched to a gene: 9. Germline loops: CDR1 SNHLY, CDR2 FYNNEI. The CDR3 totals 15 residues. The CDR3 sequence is CASTGGREAYNEQFF. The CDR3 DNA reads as TGTGCCAGCACCGGCGGGCGGGAGGCTTACAATGAGCAGTTCTTC.

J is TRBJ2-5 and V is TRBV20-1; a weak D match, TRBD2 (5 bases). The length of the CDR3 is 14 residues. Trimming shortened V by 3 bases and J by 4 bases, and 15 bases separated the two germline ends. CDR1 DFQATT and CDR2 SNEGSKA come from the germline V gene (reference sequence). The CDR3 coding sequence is TGCAGTGCTAGCTTAGGAGGCCTAACAGAGACCCAGTACTTC. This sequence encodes CSASLGGLTETQYF.

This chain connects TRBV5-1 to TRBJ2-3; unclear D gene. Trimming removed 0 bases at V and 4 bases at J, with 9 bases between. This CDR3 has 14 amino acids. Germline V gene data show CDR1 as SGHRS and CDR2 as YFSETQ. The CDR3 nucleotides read TGCGCCAGCAGCTTGGTGCTAATGGCAGATACGCAGTATTTT. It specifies CASSLVLMADTQYF.

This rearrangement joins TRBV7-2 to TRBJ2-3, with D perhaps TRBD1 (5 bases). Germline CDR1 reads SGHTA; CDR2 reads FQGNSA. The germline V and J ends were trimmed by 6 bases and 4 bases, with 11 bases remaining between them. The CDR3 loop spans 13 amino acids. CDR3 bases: TGTGCCAGCAGGTCGAGCAGGGCAGATACGCAGTATTTT. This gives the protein CASRSSRADTQYF.

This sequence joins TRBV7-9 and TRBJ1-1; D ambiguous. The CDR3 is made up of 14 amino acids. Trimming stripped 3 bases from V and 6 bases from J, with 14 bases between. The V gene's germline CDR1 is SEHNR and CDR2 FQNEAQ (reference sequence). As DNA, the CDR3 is TGTGCCAGCAGCTTCGGGATGTTGACGCCTGAAGCTTTCTTT. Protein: CASSFGMLTPEAFF. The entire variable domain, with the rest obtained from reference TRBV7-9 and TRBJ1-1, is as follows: DTGVSQNPRHKITKRGQNVTFRCDPISEHNRLYWYRQTLGQGPEFLTYFQNEAQLEKSRLLSDRFSAERPKGSFSTLEIQRTEQGDSAMYLCASSFGMLTPEAFFGQGTRLTVV.

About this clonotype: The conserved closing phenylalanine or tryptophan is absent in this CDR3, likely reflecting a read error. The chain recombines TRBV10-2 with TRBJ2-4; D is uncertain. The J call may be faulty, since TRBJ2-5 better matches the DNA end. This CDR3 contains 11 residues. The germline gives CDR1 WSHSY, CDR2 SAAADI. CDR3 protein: CASSGKETQYL. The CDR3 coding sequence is TGCGCCAGCAGTGGAAAAGAGACCCAGTACTTA.

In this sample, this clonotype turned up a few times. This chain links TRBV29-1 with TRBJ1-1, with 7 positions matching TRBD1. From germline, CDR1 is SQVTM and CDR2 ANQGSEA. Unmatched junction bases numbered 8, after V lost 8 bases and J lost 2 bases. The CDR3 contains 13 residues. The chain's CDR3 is CSPAQGGNTEAFF. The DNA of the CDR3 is TGCAGCCCAGCTCAGGGGGGAAACACTGAAGCTTTCTTT.

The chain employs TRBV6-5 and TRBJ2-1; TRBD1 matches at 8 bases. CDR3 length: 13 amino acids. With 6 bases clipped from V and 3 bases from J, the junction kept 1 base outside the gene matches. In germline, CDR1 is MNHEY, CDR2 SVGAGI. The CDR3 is CASRDRDYNEQFF. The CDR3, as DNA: TGTGCCAGCAGGGACAGGGACTACAATGAGCAGTTCTTC.

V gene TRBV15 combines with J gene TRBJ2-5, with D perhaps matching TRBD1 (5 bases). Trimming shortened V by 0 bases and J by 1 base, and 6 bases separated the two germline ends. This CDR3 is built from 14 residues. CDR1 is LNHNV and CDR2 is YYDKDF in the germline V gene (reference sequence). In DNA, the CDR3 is TGTGCCACCAGCAGAGACAGGGCCCAAGAGACCCAGTACTTC. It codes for CATSRDRAQETQYF. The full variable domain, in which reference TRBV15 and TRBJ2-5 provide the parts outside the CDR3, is DAMVIQNPRYQVTQFGKPVTLSCSQTLNHNVMYWYQQKSSQAPKLLFHYYDKDFNNEADTPDNFQSRRPNTSFCFLDIRSPGLGDTAMYLCATSRDRAQETQYFGPGTRLLVL.

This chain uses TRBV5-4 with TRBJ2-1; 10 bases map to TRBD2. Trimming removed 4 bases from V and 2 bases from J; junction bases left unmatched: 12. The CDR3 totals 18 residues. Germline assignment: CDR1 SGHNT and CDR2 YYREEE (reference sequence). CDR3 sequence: CASSTLVASGGTYNEQFF. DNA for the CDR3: TGTGCCAGCAGCACCCTGGTGGCTAGCGGGGGAACCTACAATGAGCAGTTCTTC.

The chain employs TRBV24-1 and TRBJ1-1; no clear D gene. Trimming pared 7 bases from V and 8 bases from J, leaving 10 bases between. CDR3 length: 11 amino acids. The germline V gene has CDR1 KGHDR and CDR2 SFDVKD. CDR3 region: CATRRGEEAFF. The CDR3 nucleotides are TGTGCCACCAGGCGAGGAGAGGAAGCTTTCTTT.

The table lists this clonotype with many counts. The CDR3 sequence is CSARPQETQYF. CDR3 bases: TGCAGTGCTAGACCCCAAGAGACCCAGTACTTC. V gene TRBV20-1 combines with J gene TRBJ2-5, with no clear D. The CDR3 has 11 amino acids. V was clipped by 2 bases and J by 1 base, with 2 bases between them. Germline loops: CDR1 DFQATT, CDR2 SNEGSKA (reference sequence).

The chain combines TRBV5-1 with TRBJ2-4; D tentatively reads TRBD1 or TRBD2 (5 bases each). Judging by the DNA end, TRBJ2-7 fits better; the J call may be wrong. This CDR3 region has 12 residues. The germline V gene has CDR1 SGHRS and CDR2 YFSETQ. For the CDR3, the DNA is TGCGCCAGCAGCTTGAAGGGGAGCGAGCAGTACTTC. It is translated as CASSLKGSEQYF.

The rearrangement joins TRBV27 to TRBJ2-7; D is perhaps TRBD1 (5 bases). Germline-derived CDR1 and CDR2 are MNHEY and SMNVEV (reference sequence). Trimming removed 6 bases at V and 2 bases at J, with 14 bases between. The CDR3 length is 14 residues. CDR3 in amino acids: CASRGQGPTYEQYF. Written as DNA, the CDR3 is TGTGCCAGCAGAGGCCAGGGTCCTACCTACGAGCAGTACTTC.

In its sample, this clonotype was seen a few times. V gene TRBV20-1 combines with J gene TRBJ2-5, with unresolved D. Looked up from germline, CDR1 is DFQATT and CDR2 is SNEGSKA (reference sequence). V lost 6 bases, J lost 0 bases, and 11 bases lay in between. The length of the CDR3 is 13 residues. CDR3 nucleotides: TGCAGTGCCTCGGACCAGTACCAAGAGACCCAGTACTTC. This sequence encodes CSASDQYQETQYF.

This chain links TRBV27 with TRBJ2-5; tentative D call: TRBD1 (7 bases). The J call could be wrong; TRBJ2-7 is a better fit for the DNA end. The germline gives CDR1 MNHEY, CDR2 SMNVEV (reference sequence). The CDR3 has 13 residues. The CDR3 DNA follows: TGTGCCAGCAGTTCTCTCAGGGGGGTCGAGCAGTACTTC. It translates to CASSSLRGVEQYF.

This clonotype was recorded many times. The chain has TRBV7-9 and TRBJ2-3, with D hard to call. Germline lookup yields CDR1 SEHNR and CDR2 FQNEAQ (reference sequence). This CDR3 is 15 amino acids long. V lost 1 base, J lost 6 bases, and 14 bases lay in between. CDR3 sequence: CASSLDPPRADTQYF. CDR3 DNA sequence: TGTGCCAGCAGCTTAGATCCCCCAAGGGCCGATACGCAGTATTTT.

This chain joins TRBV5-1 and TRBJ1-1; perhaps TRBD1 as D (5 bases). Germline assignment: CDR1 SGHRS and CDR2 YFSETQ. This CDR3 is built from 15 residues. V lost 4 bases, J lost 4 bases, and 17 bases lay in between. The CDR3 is CASSPQAGTGTEAFF. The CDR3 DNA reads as TGCGCCAGCAGCCCGCAAGCCGGGACTGGCACTGAAGCTTTCTTT.

This chain's CDR3 is CASSDSPGAHNEQYF. CDR3 DNA sequence: TGTGCCAGCAGTGACTCGCCTGGGGCCCACAATGAGCAGTACTTC. The gene calls are TRBV6-4 and TRBJ2-5; D may be TRBD1 (5 bases). Per germline, CDR1 MRHNA and CDR2 SNTAGT. The CDR3 is 15 residues long. V was cut by 0 bases and J by 11 bases, with 19 bases left in between.

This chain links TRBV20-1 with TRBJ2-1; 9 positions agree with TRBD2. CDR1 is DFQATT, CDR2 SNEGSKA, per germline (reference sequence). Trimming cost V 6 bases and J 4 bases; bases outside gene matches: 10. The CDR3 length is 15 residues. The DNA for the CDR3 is TGCAGTGCCCGCCTGACTAGCGGAAAATACAATGAGCAGTTCTTC. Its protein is CSARLTSGKYNEQFF.

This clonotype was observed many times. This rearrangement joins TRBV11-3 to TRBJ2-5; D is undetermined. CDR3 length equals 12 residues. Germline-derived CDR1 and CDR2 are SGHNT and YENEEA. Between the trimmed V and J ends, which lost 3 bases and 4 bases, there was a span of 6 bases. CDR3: CASSFGRETQYF. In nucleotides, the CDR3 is TGTGCCAGCAGCTTCGGACGAGAGACCCAGTACTTC.

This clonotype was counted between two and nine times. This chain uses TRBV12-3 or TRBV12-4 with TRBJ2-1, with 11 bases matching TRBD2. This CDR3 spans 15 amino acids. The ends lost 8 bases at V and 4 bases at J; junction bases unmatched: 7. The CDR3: CASQNASGRYNEQFF. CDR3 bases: TGTGCCAGCCAAAACGCTAGCGGGAGGTACAATGAGCAGTTCTTC.

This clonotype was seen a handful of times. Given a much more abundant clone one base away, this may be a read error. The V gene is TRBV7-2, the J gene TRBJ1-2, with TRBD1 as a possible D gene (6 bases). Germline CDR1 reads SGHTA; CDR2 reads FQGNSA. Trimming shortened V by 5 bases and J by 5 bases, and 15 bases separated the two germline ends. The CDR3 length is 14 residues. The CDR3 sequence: CASSVRGRGYGYTF. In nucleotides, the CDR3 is TGTGCCAGCAGCGTCAGGGGCAGGGGTTATGGCTACACCTTC.

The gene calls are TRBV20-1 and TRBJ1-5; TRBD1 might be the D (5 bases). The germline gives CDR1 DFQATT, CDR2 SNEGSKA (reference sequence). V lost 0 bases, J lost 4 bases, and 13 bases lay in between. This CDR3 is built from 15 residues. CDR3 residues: CSARDKLEGNQPQHF. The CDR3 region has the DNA TGCAGTGCTAGAGATAAGTTGGAGGGGAATCAGCCCCAGCATTTT.

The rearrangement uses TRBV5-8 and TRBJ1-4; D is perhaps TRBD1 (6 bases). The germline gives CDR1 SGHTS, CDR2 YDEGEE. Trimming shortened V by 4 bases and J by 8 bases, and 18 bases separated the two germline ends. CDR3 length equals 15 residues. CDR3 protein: CASSESTGSWEKLFF. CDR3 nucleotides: TGTGCCAGCAGCGAATCGACAGGTTCATGGGAAAAACTGTTTTTT.

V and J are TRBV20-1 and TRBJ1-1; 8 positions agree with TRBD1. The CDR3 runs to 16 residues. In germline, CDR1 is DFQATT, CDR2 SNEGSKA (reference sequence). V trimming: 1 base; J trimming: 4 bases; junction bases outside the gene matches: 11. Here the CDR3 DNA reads TGCAGTGCTAGAGGGGCAGGGGGCTTGAAAGCCACTGAAGCTTTCTTT. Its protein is CSARGAGGLKATEAFF.

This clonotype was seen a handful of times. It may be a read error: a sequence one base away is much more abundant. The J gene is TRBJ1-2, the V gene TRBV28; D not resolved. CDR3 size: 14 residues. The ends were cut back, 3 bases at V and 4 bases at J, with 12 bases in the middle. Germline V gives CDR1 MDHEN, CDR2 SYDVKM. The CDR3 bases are TGTGCCAGCAGTTTGGTGGCCGGAAGCTATGGCTACACCTTC. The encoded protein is CASSLVAGSYGYTF.